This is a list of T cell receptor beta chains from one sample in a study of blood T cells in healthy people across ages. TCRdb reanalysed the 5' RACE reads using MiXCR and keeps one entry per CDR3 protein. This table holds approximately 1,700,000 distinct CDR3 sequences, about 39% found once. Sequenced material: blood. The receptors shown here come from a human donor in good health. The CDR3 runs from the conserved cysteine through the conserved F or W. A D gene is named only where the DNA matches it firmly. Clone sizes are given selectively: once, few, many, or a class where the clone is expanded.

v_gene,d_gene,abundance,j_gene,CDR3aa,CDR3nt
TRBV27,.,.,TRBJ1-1,CKTIGLNTEAFF,TGTAAAACAATAGGGTTGAACACTGAAGCTTTCTTT
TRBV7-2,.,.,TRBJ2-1,CASSPTGGGANEQFF,TGTGCCAGCAGCCCAACCGGTGGGGGCGCGAATGAGCAGTTCTTC
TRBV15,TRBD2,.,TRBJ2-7,CATRTSGGYEQYF,TGTGCCACCAGGACTAGCGGGGGCTACGAGCAGTACTTC
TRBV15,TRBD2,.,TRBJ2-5,CATSTGLAWETQYF,TGTGCCACCAGCACGGGACTAGCTTGGGAGACCCAGTACTTC
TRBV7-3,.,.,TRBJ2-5,CASPPDSFQETQYF,TGTGCCAGCCCCCCCGACAGCTTTCAAGAGACCCAGTACTTC
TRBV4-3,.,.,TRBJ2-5,CASSQEIYNSGETQYF,TGCGCCAGCAGCCAAGAGATCTATAATTCCGGAGAGACCCAGTACTTC
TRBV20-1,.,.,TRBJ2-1,CSARRGNDYNEQFF,TGCAGTGCTAGACGGGGAAATGACTACAATGAGCAGTTCTTC
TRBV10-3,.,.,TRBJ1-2,CAISDAGDAGYTF,TGTGCCATCAGTGACGCAGGGGACGCCGGCTACACCTTC
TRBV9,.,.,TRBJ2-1,CASSAEWDHEQFF,TGTGCCAGCAGTGCAGAGTGGGACCATGAGCAGTTCTTC
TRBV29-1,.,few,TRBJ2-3,CSVELYTDTQYF,TGCAGCGTTGAGCTTTACACAGATACGCAGTATTTT
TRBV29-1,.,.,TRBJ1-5,CSVVMAIWGRLYSNQPQHF,TGCAGCGTTGTTATGGCCATCTGGGGCAGGCTTTATAGCAATCAGCCCCAGCATTTT
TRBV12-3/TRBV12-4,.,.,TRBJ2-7,CASSFRQLKYEQYF,TGTGCCAGCAGTTTTCGACAGCTAAAATACGAGCAGTACTTC
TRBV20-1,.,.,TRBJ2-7,CSAPDSSYEQYF,TGCAGTGCCCCCGACTCTTCCTACGAGCAGTACTTC
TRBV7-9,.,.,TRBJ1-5,CASSFEGPNQPQHF,TGTGCCAGCAGCTTCGAGGGTCCTAATCAGCCCCAGCATTTT
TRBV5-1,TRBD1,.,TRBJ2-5,CASSGQGIAETQYF,TGCGCCAGCAGCGGACAGGGAATCGCAGAGACCCAGTACTTC
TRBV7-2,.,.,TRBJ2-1,CASSLARSDEQFF,TGTGCCAGCAGCTTAGCGAGATCAGATGAGCAGTTCTTC
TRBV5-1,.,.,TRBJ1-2,CASSLDGHPDGYTF,TGCGCCAGCAGCTTGGACGGACATCCGGATGGCTACACCTTC
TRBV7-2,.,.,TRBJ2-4,CASSPSVGRLREQYF,TGTGCCAGCAGCCCCTCGGTAGGGAGGCTTAGGGAGCAGTACTTC
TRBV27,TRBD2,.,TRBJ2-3,CASRPHPTSESTDTQYF,TGTGCCAGCAGGCCCCATCCGACTAGCGAAAGCACAGATACGCAGTATTTT
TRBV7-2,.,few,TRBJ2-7,CASSLEGGTPLTYEQYF,TGTGCCAGCAGCTTAGAAGGCGGGACACCGTTAACCTACGAGCAGTACTTC
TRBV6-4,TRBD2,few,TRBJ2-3,CASKRASGGPDTQYF,TGTGCCAGCAAACGAGCGAGCGGGGGGCCAGATACGCAGTATTTT
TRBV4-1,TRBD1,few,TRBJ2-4,CASSQDGRTGNIQYF,TGCGCCAGCAGCCAAGATGGAAGGACAGGGAACATTCAGTACTTC
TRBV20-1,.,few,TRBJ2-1,CSARDIAGVRMGEQFF,TGCAGTGCTAGAGATATTGCAGGGGTCAGAATGGGTGAGCAGTTCTTC
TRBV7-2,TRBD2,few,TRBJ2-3,CASSLDPLAGITDTQYF,TGTGCCAGCAGCTTAGACCCACTAGCGGGGATCACAGATACGCAGTATTTT
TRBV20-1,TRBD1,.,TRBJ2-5,CSAREPTQGAGETQYF,TGCAGTGCTAGAGAACCAACACAGGGGGCAGGGGAGACCCAGTACTTC
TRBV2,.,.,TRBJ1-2,CASSTGRSQYGYTF,TGTGCCAGCAGCACAGGCCGTAGTCAATATGGCTACACCTTC
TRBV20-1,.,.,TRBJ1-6,CSARNSDFVWSPLHF,TGCAGTGCTAGAAATTCAGATTTCGTCTGGTCACCCCTCCACTTT
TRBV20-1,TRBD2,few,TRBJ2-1,CSARDRTSGGIYNEQFF,TGCAGTGCTAGAGACCGGACTAGCGGGGGGATATACAATGAGCAGTTCTTC
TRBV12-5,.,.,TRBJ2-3,CASGLVTRDTQYF,TGTGCTAGTGGTTTGGTGACTCGAGATACGCAGTATTTT
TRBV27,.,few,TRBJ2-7,CASSPLPVGGPYEQYF,TGTGCCAGCAGTCCCCTTCCGGTGGGGGGGCCCTACGAGCAGTACTTC
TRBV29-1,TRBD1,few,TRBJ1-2,CSVERGQGGYGYTF,TGCAGCGTTGAACGGGGTCAGGGGGGTTATGGCTACACCTTC
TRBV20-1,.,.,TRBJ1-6,CSVIRVPYNSPLHF,TGCAGTGTCATACGGGTGCCCTATAATTCACCCCTCCACTTT
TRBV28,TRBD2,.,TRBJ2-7,CASKEGLAASYEQYF,TGTGCCAGCAAGGAGGGACTAGCGGCTTCCTACGAGCAGTACTTC
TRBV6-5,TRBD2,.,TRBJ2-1,CASSPPGGWSYNEQFF,TGTGCTAGCAGTCCCCCCGGGGGGTGGTCCTACAATGAGCAGTTCTTC
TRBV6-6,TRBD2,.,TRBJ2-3,CASSYWTSGGPTDTQYF,TGTGCCAGCAGTTACTGGACTAGCGGGGGACCCACAGATACGCAGTATTTT
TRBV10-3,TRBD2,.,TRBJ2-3,CAISESPGGTDTQYF,TGTGCCATCAGTGAGTCGCCGGGGGGGACAGATACGCAGTATTTT
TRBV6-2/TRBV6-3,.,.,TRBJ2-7,CASTLKPVARQYF,TGTGCCAGCACTCTGAAACCCGTGGCAAGGCAGTACTTC
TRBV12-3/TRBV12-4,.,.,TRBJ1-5,CASSRTTGHQPQHF,TGTGCCAGCAGCCGAACGACAGGTCATCAGCCCCAGCATTTT
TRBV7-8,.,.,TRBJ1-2,CASSLIGEGYTF,TGTGCCAGCAGCTTGATAGGGGAGGGCTACACCTTC
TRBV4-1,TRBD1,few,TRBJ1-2,CASSQVGQGSNYGYTF,TGCGCCAGCAGCCAAGTCGGACAGGGGTCAAACTATGGCTACACCTTC
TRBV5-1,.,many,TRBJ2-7,CASSPGQSSYEQYF,TGTGCCAGCAGCCCAGGACAGAGCTCCTACGAGCAGTACTTC
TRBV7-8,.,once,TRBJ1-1,CASSLALEGLNTEAFF,TGTGCCAGCAGCTTAGCCCTCGAGGGACTGAACACTGAAGCTTTCTTT
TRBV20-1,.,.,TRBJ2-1,CSARAEGGGSNEQFF,TGCAGTGCTAGAGCCGAGGGGGGGGGTTCCAATGAGCAGTTCTTC
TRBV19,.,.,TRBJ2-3,CASSMAPRTDTQYF,TGTGCCAGTAGTATGGCCCCTCGCACAGATACGCAGTATTTT
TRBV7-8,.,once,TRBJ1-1,CASSSGASGTGNTEAFF,TGTGCCAGCAGCTCGGGGGCTTCCGGGACGGGGAACACTGAAGCTTTCTTT
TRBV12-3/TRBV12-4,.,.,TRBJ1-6,CASSFGGGNSPLHF,TGTGCCAGCAGTTTTGGGGGAGGAAATTCACCCCTCCACTTT
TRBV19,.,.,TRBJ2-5,CATSTRALQETQYF,TGTGCCACTTCCACACGGGCTCTTCAAGAGACCCAGTACTTC
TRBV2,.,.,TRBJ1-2,CASSESRGVYYGYTF,TGTGCCAGCAGTGAATCCCGCGGGGTTTACTATGGCTACACCTTC
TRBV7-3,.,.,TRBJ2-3,CASSLRWEDRQYF,TGTGCCAGCAGCCTAAGATGGGAAGATAGGCAGTATTTT
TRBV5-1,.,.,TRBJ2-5,CASSPSGGSQETQYF,TGCGCCAGCAGCCCCTCCGGCGGGTCCCAAGAGACCCAGTACTTC
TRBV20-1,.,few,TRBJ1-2,CSAFRALGYTF,TGCAGTGCCTTCAGGGCACTTGGCTACACCTTC
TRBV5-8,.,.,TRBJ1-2,CASTLKVNYGYTF,TGTGCCAGCACCCTTAAGGTTAACTATGGCTACACCTTC
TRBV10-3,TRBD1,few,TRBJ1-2,CAITPTGDGYTF,TGTGCCATCACACCGACAGGGGATGGCTACACCTTC